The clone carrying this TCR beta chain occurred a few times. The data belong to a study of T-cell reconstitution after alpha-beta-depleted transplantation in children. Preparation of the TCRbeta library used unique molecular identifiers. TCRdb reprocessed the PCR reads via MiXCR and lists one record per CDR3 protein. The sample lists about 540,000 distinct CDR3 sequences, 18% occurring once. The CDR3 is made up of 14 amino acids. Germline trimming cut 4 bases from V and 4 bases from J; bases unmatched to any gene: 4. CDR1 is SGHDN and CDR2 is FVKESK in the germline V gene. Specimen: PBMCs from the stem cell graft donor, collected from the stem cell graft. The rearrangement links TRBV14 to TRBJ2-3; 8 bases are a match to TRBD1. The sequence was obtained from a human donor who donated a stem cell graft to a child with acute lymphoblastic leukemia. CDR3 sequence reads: CASSRTGWPDTQYF. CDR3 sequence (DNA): TGTGCCAGCAGCCGGACAGGGTGGCCAGATACGCAGTATTTT.